This paragraph covers one T cell receptor (beta chain) sequence. This sample is drawn from a study of blood T cell repertoires in COVID-19. Across the study: Samples came from the United States, Italy and Spain, spanning acute and convalescent COVID-19. PBMCs, B-cell-depleted T cells, or T cells provided the cDNA or gDNA that made up the material.

Under the authors' procedure: Cell counts per sample came from amplifying reference gene primers. Libraries were prepared by immunoSEQ multiplex PCR; TCRdb keeps only in-frame clonotypes and omits some of them. V and J calls and clone size are given by that table; D and trimming were obtained from the DNA. The sample has 40,000 to 50,000 clones, approximately 87% seen once. The J segment lost 0 bases and the V segment lost 4 bases, leaving 9 bases of the junction unmatched. There are 17 residues in the CDR3. Germline V gives CDR1 ENHRY, CDR2 SYGVKD. The genes are TRBV10-3 and TRBJ1-3, with 7 bases matching TRBD1. The receptor comes from a human donor in a cohort sampled during active COVID-19. The specimen sequenced was peripheral blood. CDR3 amino acids: CAISVSSGGNSGNTIYF. The CDR3 nucleotides are TGTGCCATCAGTGTTTCCTCAGGGGGTAACTCTGGAAACACCATATATTTT.